These T cell receptor beta chains were read from a single sample in a study of T-cell memory formation after mild COVID-19. Via MiXCR, TCRdb re-called the 5' RACE reads, giving one row per CDR3 protein. This table has more than 150,000 distinct CDR3 sequences, approximately 10% appearing once. Sequencing used PBMCs or a T cell subset sorted from them (not recorded which). The receptors originated from a young man who had mild COVID-19 (a few samples of this study predate the infection). Cell type and time point are not known. Both conserved end residues are part of each CDR3. The D gene is left open where the match is weak. Clone size appears in some rows only: once, few, many, or a class for an expanded clone.

v_gene,j_gene,abundance,d_gene,len,CDR3aa,CDR3nt
TRBV5-4,TRBJ2-1,many,TRBD2,15,CASSLDLSGGYEQFF,TGTGCCAGCAGCTTGGATCTTAGCGGGGGTTATGAGCAGTTCTTC
TRBV3-1,TRBJ2-7,-,-,13,CASSQNQGREQYF,TGTGCCAGCAGCCAAAATCAGGGGCGAGAGCAGTACTTC
TRBV5-1,TRBJ1-6,many,-,15,CASSVTGWANSPLHF,TGCGCCAGCAGCGTCACAGGGTGGGCTAATTCACCCCTCCACTTT
TRBV4-3,TRBJ2-2,many,TRBD2,20,CASSQERGRSGLAVTGELFF,TGCGCCAGCAGCCAAGAAAGGGGACGGTCGGGACTAGCAGTTACCGGGGAGCTGTTTTTT
TRBV11-2,TRBJ1-6,few,-,16,CASSSRVGAGNSPLHF,TGTGCCAGCAGCTCCCGGGTGGGGGCTGGTAATTCACCCCTCCACTTT
TRBV20-1,TRBJ2-3,few,-,15,CSASDRAILLDTQYF,TGCAGTGCTAGTGACCGGGCCATACTTCTAGATACGCAGTATTTT
TRBV7-9,TRBJ1-2,-,-,14,CASSLVTSTSGYTF,TGTGCCAGCAGCTTAGTGACATCCACATCGGGCTACACCTTC
TRBV7-6,TRBJ2-3,few,TRBD1,19,CASSLPPGTGRRVSDTQYF,TGTGCCAGCAGCTTACCACCCGGGACAGGGAGGCGCGTGTCAGATACGCAGTATTTT
TRBV5-4,TRBJ2-3,-,-,14,CASSPLDGTDTQYF,TGTGCCAGCAGCCCCCTAGACGGAACAGATACGCAGTATTTT
TRBV18,TRBJ2-2,few,-,13,CASDRWATGELFF,TGTGCCAGCGACCGTTGGGCGACCGGGGAGCTGTTTTTT
TRBV5-1,TRBJ1-2,few,TRBD1,16,CASSPDRGPRHYGYTF,TGCGCCAGCAGCCCGGACAGGGGGCCCCGGCACTATGGCTACACCTTC
TRBV5-1,TRBJ1-1,few,-,14,CASSLAFGVTEAFF,TGCGCCAGCAGCTTGGCCTTTGGGGTTACTGAAGCTTTCTTT
TRBV5-1,TRBJ1-6,-,TRBD1,17,CASSLEGGGGYNSPLHF,TGCGCCAGCAGCTTGGAAGGAGGGGGCGGCTATAATTCACCCCTCCACTTT
TRBV7-2,TRBJ2-6,few,-,17,CASSLWGSRSGANVLTF,TGTGCCAGCAGCTTATGGGGGTCCCGTTCTGGGGCCAACGTCCTGACTTTC
TRBV4-1,TRBJ1-6,-,-,15,CASGLGSSYNSPLHF,TGCGCCAGCGGTCTGGGGAGCTCCTATAATTCACCCCTCCACTTT
TRBV2,TRBJ1-5,-,-,15,CASRRGTLSNQPQHF,TGTGCCAGCAGACGCGGGACGTTAAGCAATCAGCCCCAGCATTTT
TRBV7-2,TRBJ2-7,few,-,13,CASRPGASYEQYF,TGTGCCAGCAGGCCCGGGGCGTCCTACGAGCAGTACTTC
TRBV6-6,TRBJ2-7,few,-,13,CASRHDGDAEQYF,TGTGCCAGCAGGCACGACGGTGATGCTGAGCAGTACTTC
TRBV7-9,TRBJ2-1,few,-,14,CASSLSRDFNEQFF,TGTGCCAGCAGCTTAAGCAGGGATTTCAATGAGCAGTTCTTC
TRBV5-6,TRBJ1-1,few,-,13,CASSSSMNTEAFF,-
TRBV27,TRBJ2-7,few,TRBD1,15,CASSLGGTGTGEQYF,TGTGCCAGCAGTTTAGGTGGGACAGGGACAGGGGAGCAGTACTTC
TRBV6-5,TRBJ2-5,many,TRBD2,16,CASTTGRLAGLETQYF,TGTGCCAGCACGACAGGGAGACTAGCGGGCCTAGAGACCCAGTACTTC
TRBV20-1,TRBJ2-3,few,TRBD1,14,CSARSQGYTDTQYF,TGCAGTGCTAGGTCACAGGGGTACACAGATACGCAGTATTTT
TRBV5-1,TRBJ1-1,-,-,15,CASSLVRGMNTEAFF,TGCGCCAGCAGCTTGGTTCGGGGAATGAACACTGAAGCTTTCTTT
TRBV6-5,TRBJ1-6,many,-,12,CASSYGGSPLHF,TGTGCCAGCAGTTACGGGGGTTCACCCCTCCACTTT
TRBV7-2,TRBJ2-1,few,-,15,CASNQGLASYNEQFF,TGTGCCAGCAACCAGGGCCTAGCCTCCTACAATGAGCAGTTCTTC
TRBV1,TRBJ1-2,few,-,17,CTSSPPGVEGSRDGYTF,TGCACCAGCAGCCCGCCGGGGGTAGAAGGGTCCAGAGATGGCTACACCTTC
TRBV4-1,TRBJ2-3,-,-,13,CASSVQGTDTQYF,TGCGCCAGCAGCGTACAGGGCACAGATACGCAGTATTTT